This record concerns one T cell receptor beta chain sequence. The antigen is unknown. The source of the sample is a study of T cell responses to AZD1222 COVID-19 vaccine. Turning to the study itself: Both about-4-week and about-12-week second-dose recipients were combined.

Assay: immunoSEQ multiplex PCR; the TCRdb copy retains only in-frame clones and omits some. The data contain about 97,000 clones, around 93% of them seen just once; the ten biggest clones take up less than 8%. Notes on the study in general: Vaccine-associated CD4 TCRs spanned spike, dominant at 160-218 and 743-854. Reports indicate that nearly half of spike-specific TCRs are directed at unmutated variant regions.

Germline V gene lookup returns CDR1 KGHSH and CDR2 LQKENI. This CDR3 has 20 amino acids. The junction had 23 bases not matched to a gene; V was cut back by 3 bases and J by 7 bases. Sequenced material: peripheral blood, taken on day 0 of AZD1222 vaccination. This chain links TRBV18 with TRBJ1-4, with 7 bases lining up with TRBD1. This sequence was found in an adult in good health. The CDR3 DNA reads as TGTGCCAGCTCACCTACCCTCAAACAGGGGTGGGCACGGAGGGGTGAAAAACTGTTTTTT. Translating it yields CASSPTLKQGWARRGEKLFF.